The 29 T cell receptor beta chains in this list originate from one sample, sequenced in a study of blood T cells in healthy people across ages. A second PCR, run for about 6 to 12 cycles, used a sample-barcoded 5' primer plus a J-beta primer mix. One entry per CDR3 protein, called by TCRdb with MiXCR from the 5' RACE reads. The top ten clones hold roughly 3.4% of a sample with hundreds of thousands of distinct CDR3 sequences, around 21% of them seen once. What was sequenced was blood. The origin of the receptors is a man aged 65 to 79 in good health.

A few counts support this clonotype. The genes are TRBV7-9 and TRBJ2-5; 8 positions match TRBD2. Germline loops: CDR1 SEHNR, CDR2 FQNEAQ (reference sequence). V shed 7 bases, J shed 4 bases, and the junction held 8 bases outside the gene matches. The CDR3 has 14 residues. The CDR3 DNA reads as TGTGCCAGCACCACTAGCGGAGACGGAGAGACCCAGTACTTC. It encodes CASTTSGDGETQYF.

The CDR3 spells CASSQVSAVNTEAFF. In DNA, the CDR3 is TGCGCCAGCAGCCAAGTCTCTGCGGTGAACACTGAAGCTTTCTTT. The chain is built from TRBV4-1 and TRBJ1-1; D unresolved. Germline-derived CDR1 and CDR2 are MGHRA and YSYEKL. V lost 1 base to trimming and J lost 0 bases, with 9 bases between them. The CDR3 spans 15 residues.

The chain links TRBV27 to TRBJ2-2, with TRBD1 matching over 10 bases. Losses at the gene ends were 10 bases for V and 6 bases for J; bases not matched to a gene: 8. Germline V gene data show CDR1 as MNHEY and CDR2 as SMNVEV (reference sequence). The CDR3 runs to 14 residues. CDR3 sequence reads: CANLRQGAPGELFF. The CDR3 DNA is TGTGCCAACCTAAGACAGGGGGCCCCCGGGGAGCTGTTTTTT.

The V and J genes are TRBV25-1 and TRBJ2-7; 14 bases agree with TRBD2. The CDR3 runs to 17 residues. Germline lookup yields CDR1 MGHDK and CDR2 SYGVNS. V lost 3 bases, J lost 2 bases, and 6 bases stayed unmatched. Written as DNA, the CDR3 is TGTGCCAGCAGTGATGGACTAGCGGGAGGTTCTGCCTACGAGCAGTACTTC. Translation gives CASSDGLAGGSAYEQYF.

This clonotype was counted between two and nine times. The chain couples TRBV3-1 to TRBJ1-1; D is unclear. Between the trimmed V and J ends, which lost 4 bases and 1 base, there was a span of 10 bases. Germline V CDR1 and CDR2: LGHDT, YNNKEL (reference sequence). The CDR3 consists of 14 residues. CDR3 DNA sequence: TGTGCCAGCAGCCCGGCGGCTAAGAACACTGAAGCTTTCTTT. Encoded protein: CASSPAAKNTEAFF.

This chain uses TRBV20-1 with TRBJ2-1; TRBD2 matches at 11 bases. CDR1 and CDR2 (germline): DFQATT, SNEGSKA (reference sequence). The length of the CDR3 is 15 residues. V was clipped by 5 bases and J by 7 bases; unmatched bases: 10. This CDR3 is CSAHKTSGITNEQFF. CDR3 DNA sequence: TGCAGTGCTCACAAGACTAGCGGGATAACAAATGAGCAGTTCTTC.

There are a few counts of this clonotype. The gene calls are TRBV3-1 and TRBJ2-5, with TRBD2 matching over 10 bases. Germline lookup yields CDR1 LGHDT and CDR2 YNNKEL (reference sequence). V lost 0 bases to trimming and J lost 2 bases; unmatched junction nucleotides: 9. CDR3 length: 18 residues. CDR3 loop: CASSQDRLAGEGQETQYF. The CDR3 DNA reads TGTGCCAGCAGCCAAGATAGGCTAGCGGGAGAGGGGCAAGAGACCCAGTACTTC.

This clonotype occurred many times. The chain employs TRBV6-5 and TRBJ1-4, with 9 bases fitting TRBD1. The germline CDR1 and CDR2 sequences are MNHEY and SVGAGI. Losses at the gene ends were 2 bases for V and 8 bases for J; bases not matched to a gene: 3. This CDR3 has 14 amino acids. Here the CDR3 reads CASSYGQGREKLFF. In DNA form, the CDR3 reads TGTGCCAGCAGTTACGGACAGGGGAGGGAAAAACTGTTTTTT.

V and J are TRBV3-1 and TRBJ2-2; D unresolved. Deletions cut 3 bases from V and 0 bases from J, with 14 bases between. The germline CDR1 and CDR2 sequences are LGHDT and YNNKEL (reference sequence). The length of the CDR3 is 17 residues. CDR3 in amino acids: CASSHALLIANTGELFF. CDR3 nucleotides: TGTGCCAGCAGCCATGCCCTACTGATCGCGAACACCGGGGAGCTGTTTTTT.

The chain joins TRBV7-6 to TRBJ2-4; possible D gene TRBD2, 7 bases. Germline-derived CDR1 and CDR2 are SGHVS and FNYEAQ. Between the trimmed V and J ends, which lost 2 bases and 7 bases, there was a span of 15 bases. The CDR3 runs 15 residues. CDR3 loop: CASSLSTGRGNIQYF. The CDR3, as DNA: TGTGCCAGCAGCTTAAGTACAGGGAGGGGGAACATTCAGTACTTC.

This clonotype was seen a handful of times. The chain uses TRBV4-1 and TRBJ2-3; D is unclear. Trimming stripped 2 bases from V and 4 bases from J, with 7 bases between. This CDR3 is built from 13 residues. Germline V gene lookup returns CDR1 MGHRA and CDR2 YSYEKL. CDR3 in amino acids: CASSQKWADTQYF. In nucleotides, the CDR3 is TGCGCCAGCAGCCAAAAGTGGGCAGATACGCAGTATTTT.

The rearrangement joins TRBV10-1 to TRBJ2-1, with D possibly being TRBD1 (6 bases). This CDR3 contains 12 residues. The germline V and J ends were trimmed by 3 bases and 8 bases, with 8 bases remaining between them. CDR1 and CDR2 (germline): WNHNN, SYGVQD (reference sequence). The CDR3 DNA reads TGCGCCAGCAGTGACAGGGGAGATGAGCAGTTCTTC. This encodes CASSDRGDEQFF.

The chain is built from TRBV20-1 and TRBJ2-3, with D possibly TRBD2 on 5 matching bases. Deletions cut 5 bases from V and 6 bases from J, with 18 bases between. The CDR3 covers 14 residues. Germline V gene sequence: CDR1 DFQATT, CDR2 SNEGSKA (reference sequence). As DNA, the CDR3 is TGCAGTGCTCCTAGAGACTTCCCGGGGGATACGCAGTATTTT. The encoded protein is CSAPRDFPGDTQYF.

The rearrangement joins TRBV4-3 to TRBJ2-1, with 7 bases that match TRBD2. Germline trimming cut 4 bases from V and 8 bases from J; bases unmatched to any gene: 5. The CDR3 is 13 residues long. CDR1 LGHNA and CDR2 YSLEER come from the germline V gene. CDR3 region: CASSRRLADEQFF. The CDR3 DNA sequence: TGCGCCAGCAGCCGCAGACTAGCAGATGAGCAGTTCTTC.

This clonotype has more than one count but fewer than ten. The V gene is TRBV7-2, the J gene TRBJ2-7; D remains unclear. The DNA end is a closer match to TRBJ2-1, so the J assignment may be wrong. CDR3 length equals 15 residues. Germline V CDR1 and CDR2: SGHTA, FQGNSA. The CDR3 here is CASSLNPFGYNEQFF. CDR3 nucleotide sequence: TGTGCCAGCAGCTTAAACCCGTTCGGGTACAATGAGCAGTTCTTC.

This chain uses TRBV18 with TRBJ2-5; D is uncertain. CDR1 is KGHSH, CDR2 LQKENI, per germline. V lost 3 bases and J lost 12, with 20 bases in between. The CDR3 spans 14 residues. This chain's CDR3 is CASSPNAVGSSEYF. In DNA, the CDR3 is TGTGCCAGCTCACCGAACGCCGTCGGATCTTCTGAGTACTTC.

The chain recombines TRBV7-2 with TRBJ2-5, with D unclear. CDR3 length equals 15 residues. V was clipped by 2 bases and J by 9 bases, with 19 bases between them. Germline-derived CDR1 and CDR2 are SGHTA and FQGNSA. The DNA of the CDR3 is TGTGCCAGCAGCTTAAAGACCTGGCTAAGGTCGGCCCAGTACTTC. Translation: CASSLKTWLRSAQYF.

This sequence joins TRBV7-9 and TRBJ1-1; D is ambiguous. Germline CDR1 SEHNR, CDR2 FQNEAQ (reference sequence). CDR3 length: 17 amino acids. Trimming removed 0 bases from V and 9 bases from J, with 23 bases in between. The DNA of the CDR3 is TGTGCCAGCAGCTTAGCATATGCTCGGCTTGACAAAATGCAAGCTTTCTTT. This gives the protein CASSLAYARLDKMQAFF.

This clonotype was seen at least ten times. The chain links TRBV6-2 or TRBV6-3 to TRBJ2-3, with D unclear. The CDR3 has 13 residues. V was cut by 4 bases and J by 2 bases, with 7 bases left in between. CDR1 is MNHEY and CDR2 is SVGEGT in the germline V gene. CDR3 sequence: CASSWENTDTQYF. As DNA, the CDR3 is TGTGCCAGCAGTTGGGAAAACACAGATACGCAGTATTTT.

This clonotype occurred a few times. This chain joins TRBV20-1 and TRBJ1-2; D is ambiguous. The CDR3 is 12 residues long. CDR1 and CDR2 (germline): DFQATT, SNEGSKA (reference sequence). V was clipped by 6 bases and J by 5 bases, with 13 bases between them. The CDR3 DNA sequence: TGCAGTGCCCCAGCAATGGGATATGGCTACACCTTC. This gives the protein CSAPAMGYGYTF.

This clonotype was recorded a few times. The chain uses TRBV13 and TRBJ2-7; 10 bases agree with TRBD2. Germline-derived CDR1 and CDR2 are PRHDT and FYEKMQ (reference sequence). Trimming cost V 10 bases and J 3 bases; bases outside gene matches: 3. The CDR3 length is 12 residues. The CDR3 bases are TGTGCCATTACTAGCGGGGACTACGAGCAGTACTTC. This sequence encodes CAITSGDYEQYF. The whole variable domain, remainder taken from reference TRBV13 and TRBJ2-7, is AAGVIQSPRHLIKEKRETATLKCYPIPRHDTVYWYQQGPGQDPQFLISFYEKMQSDKGSIPDRFSAQQFSDYHSELNMSSLELGDSALYFCAITSGDYEQYFGPGTRLTVT.

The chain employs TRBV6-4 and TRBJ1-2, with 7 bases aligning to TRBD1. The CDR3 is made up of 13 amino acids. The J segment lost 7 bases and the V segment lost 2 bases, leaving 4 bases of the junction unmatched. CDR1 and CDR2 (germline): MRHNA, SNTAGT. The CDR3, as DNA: TGTGCCAGCAGTGACGGCCAGGGGGTTGGCTACACCTTC. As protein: CASSDGQGVGYTF.

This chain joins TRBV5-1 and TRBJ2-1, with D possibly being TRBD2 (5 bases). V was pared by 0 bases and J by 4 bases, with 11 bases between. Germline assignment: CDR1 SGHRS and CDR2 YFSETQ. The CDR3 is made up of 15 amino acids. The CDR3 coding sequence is TGCGCCAGCAGCTTGGCCCGGACTGGTTACAATGAGCAGTTCTTC. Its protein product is CASSLARTGYNEQFF.

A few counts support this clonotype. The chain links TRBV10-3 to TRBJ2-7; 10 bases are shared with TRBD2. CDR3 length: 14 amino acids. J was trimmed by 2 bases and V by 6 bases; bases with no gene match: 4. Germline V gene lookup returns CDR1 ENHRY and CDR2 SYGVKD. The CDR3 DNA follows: TGTGCCATCAGGGGGACTAGCGATCCCTACGAGCAGTACTTC. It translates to CAIRGTSDPYEQYF.

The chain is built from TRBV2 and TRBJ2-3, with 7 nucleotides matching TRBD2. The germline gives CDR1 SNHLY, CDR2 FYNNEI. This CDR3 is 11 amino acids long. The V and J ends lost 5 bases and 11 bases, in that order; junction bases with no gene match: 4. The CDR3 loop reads CASSLSGLQYF. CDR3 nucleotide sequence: TGTGCCAGCAGTCTTAGCGGGTTGCAGTATTTT.

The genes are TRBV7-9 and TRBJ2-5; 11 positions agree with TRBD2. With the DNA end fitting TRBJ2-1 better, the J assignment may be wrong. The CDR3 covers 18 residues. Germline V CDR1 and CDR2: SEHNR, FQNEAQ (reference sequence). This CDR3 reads CASSLWGQALAGGAEQFF. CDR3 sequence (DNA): TGTGCCAGCAGCTTATGGGGTCAGGCGCTAGCGGGAGGTGCTGAGCAGTTCTTC.

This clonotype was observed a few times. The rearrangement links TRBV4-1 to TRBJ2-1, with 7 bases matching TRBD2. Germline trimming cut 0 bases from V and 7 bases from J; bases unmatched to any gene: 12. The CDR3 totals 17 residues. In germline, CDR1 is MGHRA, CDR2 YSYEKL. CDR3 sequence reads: CASSQEGLPALGNEQFF. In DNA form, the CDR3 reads TGCGCCAGCAGCCAAGAGGGACTACCAGCCTTGGGGAATGAGCAGTTCTTC.

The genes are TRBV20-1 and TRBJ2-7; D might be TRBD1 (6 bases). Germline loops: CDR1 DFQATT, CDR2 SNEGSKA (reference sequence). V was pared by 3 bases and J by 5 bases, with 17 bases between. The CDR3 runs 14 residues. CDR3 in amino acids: CSARGETGPHEQYF. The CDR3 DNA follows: TGCAGTGCTAGGGGGGAAACAGGGCCCCACGAGCAGTACTTC.

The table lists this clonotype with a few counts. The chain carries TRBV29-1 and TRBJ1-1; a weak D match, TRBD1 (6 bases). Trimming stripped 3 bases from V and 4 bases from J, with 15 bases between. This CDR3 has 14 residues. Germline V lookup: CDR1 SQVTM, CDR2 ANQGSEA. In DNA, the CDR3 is TGCAGCGTTGATCGACTTACAGGGCCCACTGAAGCTTTCTTT. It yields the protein CSVDRLTGPTEAFF.